The source of this T cell receptor (beta chain) is a study of Graves' ophthalmopathy and Graves' hyperthyroidism (dated by TCRdb to 2017 to 2018). Regarding the study in general: Peripheral blood samples were taken at the time of initial diagnosis, before any treatment was given. The study used TCR beta repertoire signatures to distinguish Graves' ophthalmopathy from Graves' hyperthyroidism and to predict progression to ophthalmopathy. In total, some 130 blood samples were TCR-sequenced: approximately 42 ophthalmopathy, approximately 75 hyperthyroidism and approximately 17 hyperthyroidism-to-ophthalmopathy patients. To explore V-J signatures that distinguish ophthalmopathy from hyperthyroidism, a discovery set of 90 to 100 patients was enrolled, made up of 43 with ophthalmopathy and fewer than 60 with stable hyperthyroidism. An independent validation cohort was composed of 18 hyperthyroidism patients and around 16 patients who later progressed from hyperthyroidism to ophthalmopathy. In 6 or 7 hyperthyroidism patients, T-cell repertoires of thyroid tissue and blood were compared. Once sampling was done, hyperthyroidism patients were given methimazole at a starting dose of 30 mg daily, while ophthalmopathy patients were given high-dose intravenous methylprednisolone. The 100 or so discovery patients were divided at random into training and test sets in a 7:3 ratio. Overall results and qualifications from the work: In cross-validation, the 13-signature model distinguished ophthalmopathy from stable hyperthyroidism with around 90% sensitivity and over 81% specificity, while in the test set the corresponding values were around 79% and 71%. In validation, the model predicted ophthalmopathy progression with 70.59% sensitivity and 72.22% specificity; some 13 predicted patients were CT-confirmed with GO in a median of around 6 months. Most expanded thyroid clonotypes with a frequency above 0.001 also appeared in blood, which suggests that blood repertoires may reflect the immune response in the thyroid. No statistical method was used to predetermine the sample size, and group allocation was not hidden from the investigators.

Ophthalmopathy patients had moderately to severely active disease, Clinical Activity Score of at least 3, NOSPECS grade of at least 4, and disease duration under 3 months. Anyone with other autoimmune diseases, uncontrolled infections, pregnancy or lactation was excluded from the study. Diagnosis was based on clinical symptoms, serum thyroxine, TRAb, thyroid ultrasound and orbital computed tomography. Using Ficoll-Paque density gradient centrifugation, PBMCs were isolated from 9 to 10 ml of fresh peripheral blood. Trizol reagent was used to extract the total RNA, and its quality was then checked on an Agilent 2100 Bioanalyzer. TCR beta CDR3 regions were amplified from RNA transcripts for repertoire sequencing. HTBI primers and the Qiagen OneStep RT-PCR kit were used in a first-round RT-PCR, which was followed by a second-round multiplex PCR, size selection and purification. The libraries underwent paired-end sequencing with 100 bp reads on an Illumina HiSeq2000. The paper's processing steps were these. SOAPnuke was used to process the reads, removing any read that contained adapters or uncalled bases, had a mean Phred below 15, or lacked an exact match to the constant primer or identifier. COPE v1.2.5 was used to merge high-quality paired reads. Each unique nucleotide sequence was treated as a clonotype, and MiTCR v1.1 was used to align the clonotypes to the IMGT TRB V, D and J references. The analysis was limited to V-J combinations with a frequency above 0.0001, which together covered about 99% of the repertoires. For each V-J combination, a TCR clonal expansion and chaos score was defined as F50 clonal expansion divided by the chaos observed in the TCRdist matrix. Welch's t-statistics and random forest were used to reduce features to more than ten V-J combinations, which were fed into a naive Bayes classifier. The Morisita-Horn index was used to measure how similar the thyroid and blood repertoires were. TCRdb itself trimmed the public reads at Q25 with fastp, ran MiXCR and retained productive beta chains. Each CDR3 protein appears once, grouped with its most common genes and DNA. TCRdb, not the original authors, processed these V and J calls. The sample records approximately 460,000 distinct CDR3 sequences, around 15% of which are singletons. The ten top clones hold roughly 10% of the sample.

This clonotype was counted many times. The antigen this receptor binds is unknown. Base qualities are missing; no much larger clone stands one base away. As encoded in the germline V gene (reference sequence), CDR1 is GTSNPN while CDR2 is SVGIG. Germline trimming amounts to 0 bases on V and 1 base on J, with 18 as the count of junction bases outside the gene matches. The CDR3 covers 20 residues, taking in both the cysteine and the phenylalanine. The only DNA kept is the CDR3, 60 bases in frame from the first base. Input material: blood. This sequence uses TRBV30 and TRBJ2-5, with TRBD2 identical over 9 junction bases. The origin of this receptor is a woman in her twenties or thirties with Graves' ophthalmopathy. Donor details come from another sample of the same person, matched by shared clones. Here the CDR3 is given as CAWSVIRGGLAGWIQETQYF. At the DNA level, the sequence is TGTGCCTGGAGTGTTATTCGGGGCGGGCTAGCGGGATGGATCCAAGAGACCCAGTACTTC.